The next 17 T cell receptor beta chains were all read from a single sample in a study of T-cell reconstitution after alpha-beta-depleted transplantation in children. The TCRbeta library incorporated unique molecular identifiers. TCRdb itself ran the PCR reads through MiXCR, one entry per CDR3 protein. The sample records more than 200,000 distinct CDR3 sequences, roughly a quarter being singletons. The starting material was PBMCs, mostly from graft donor cells, obtained 360 days after TCRalphabeta/CD19-depleted stem cell transplant. The origin of the receptors is a female patient aged 2-15 years who had a stem cell transplant for congenital amegakaryocytic thrombocytopenia, so the T cells may come from the graft donor.

The chain has TRBV15 and TRBJ2-7, with 9 positions matching TRBD2. V trimming: 0 bases; J trimming: 0 bases; junction bases outside the gene matches: 6. The germline gives CDR1 LNHNV, CDR2 YYDKDF (reference sequence). This CDR3 has 17 residues. The CDR3 DNA is TGTGCCACCAGCAGAGATCTAACTAGCGGGTACTCCTACGAGCAGTACTTC. It yields the protein CATSRDLTSGYSYEQYF.

The CDR3 sequence: CASSEAQGVLSEQYF. For the CDR3, the DNA is TGTGCCAGCAGTGAAGCGCAGGGTGTTTTGAGCGAGCAGTACTTC. The chain uses TRBV2 and TRBJ2-7; weak D call: TRBD1 (5 bases). V shed 0 bases and J shed 6 bases, with 15 bases lying between them. The CDR3 runs 15 residues. Germline CDR1 SNHLY, CDR2 FYNNEI.

This clonotype appeared many times. The chain is built from TRBV6-5 and TRBJ2-1, with D perhaps matching TRBD2 (6 bases). The CDR3 is made up of 16 amino acids. Germline assignment: CDR1 MNHEY and CDR2 SVGAGI. V was clipped by 4 bases and J by 6 bases, with 19 bases between them. CDR3 sequence: CASSSPRRGFGNEQFF. The CDR3 nucleotides read TGTGCCAGCAGTTCCCCCCGGAGGGGATTTGGCAATGAGCAGTTCTTC.

This clonotype has at least ten counts. The chain employs TRBV29-1 and TRBJ2-7; 8 positions match TRBD1. Germline V gene sequence: CDR1 SQVTM, CDR2 ANQGSEA. The ends lost 7 bases at V and 7 bases at J; junction bases unmatched: 9. The CDR3 is 12 amino acids. The CDR3 loop reads CSAFDRGWEQYF. In nucleotides, the CDR3 is TGCAGCGCCTTCGACAGGGGATGGGAGCAGTACTTC.

The sample holds a few counts of this clonotype. The chain employs TRBV7-2 and TRBJ2-1; 15 bases map to TRBD2. V gave up 6 bases and J gave up 9 bases; unmatched junction bases: 6. The CDR3 is 15 amino acids. Germline CDR1 and CDR2: SGHTA and FQGNSA. The CDR3 is CASRPPGLAGGEQFF. For the CDR3, the DNA is TGTGCCAGCAGACCTCCGGGACTAGCGGGAGGTGAGCAGTTCTTC.

This chain links TRBV4-2 with TRBJ2-5; D is undetermined. V gave up 5 bases and J gave up 5 bases, with 15 bases separating them. Germline V lookup: CDR1 LGHNA, CDR2 YNFKEQ. The CDR3 totals 14 residues. This CDR3 reads CASSTIAAHETQYF. Written as DNA, the CDR3 is TGTGCCAGCAGCACTATAGCAGCCCACGAGACCCAGTACTTC.

This clonotype appeared a few times. The chain joins TRBV12-3 or TRBV12-4 to TRBJ2-5; 10 bases line up with TRBD2. After removal of 4 bases from V and 6 bases from J, the junction contained 8 bases not matched to a gene. The length of the CDR3 is 15 residues. Written as DNA, the CDR3 is TGTGCCAGCAGTTCAAGCGGGAGGGCCCCGAAGACCCAGTACTTC. Amino acid sequence: CASSSSGRAPKTQYF.

There are a few counts of this clonotype. This sequence joins TRBV6-1 and TRBJ1-2; 7 nucleotides agree with TRBD1. The CDR3 has 14 residues. The germline V gene encodes CDR1 MNHNS and CDR2 SASEGT. Unmatched junction bases numbered 15, after V lost 6 bases and J lost 11 bases. The CDR3 loop reads CASSPKTQTGKYTF. CDR3 nucleotides: TGTGCCAGCAGCCCAAAAACCCAGACAGGGAAGTACACCTTC.

The chain couples TRBV10-3 to TRBJ1-6; D unresolved. The V gene lost 11 bases and the J gene lost 0 bases, with 14 bases spanning the gap. The germline V gene has CDR1 ENHRY and CDR2 SYGVKD. The CDR3 runs to 15 residues. The CDR3, as DNA: TGTGCCTTCCGGTCGGCTAGCTCCTATAATTCACCCCTCCACTTT. Protein sequence: CAFRSASSYNSPLHF.

This clonotype was found a few times. The V call is TRBV24-1, the J call TRBJ2-3; 8 bases match TRBD2. The CDR3 loop spans 17 amino acids. V lost 1 base, J lost 2 bases, and 7 bases stayed unmatched. Per the germline V gene, CDR1 is KGHDR and CDR2 is SFDVKD. CDR3 nucleotide sequence: TGTGCCACCAGTGATTTTCTAGATAGCGGGACCACAGATACGCAGTATTTT. It is translated as CATSDFLDSGTTDTQYF.

The sample holds a few counts of this clonotype. This chain connects TRBV4-2 to TRBJ1-5, with 8 bases fitting TRBD1. V lost 3 bases, J lost 6 bases, and 4 bases stayed unmatched. CDR1 LGHNA and CDR2 YNFKEQ come from the germline V gene. The CDR3 totals 14 residues. The CDR3 loop is CASSQDRVAQPQHF. CDR3 in DNA: TGTGCCAGCAGCCAGGACAGGGTGGCTCAGCCCCAGCATTTT.

This clonotype was observed a few times. The J gene is TRBJ2-1, the V gene TRBV4-2; 7 nucleotides line up with TRBD2. CDR3 length: 16 residues. V lost 1 base and J lost 0; bases outside the gene matches: 3. The V gene's germline CDR1 is LGHNA and CDR2 YNFKEQ. This CDR3 reads CASSQASGNSYNEQFF. The CDR3 nucleotides read TGTGCCAGCAGCCAAGCGAGCGGGAACTCCTACAATGAGCAGTTCTTC.

There are many counts of this clonotype. CDR3 amino acids: CSARTVMNTEAFF. The CDR3, as DNA: TGCAGTGCCCGGACAGTGATGAACACTGAAGCTTTCTTT. This sequence joins TRBV20-1 and TRBJ1-1, with D possibly TRBD1 on 6 matching bases. The CDR3 contains 13 residues. V lost 6 bases to trimming and J lost 0 bases, with 11 bases between them. The germline V gene has CDR1 DFQATT and CDR2 SNEGSKA (reference sequence).

This clonotype was counted between two and nine times. The rearrangement joins TRBV5-1 to TRBJ1-4; a weak D match, TRBD1 (5 bases). Germline V gene lookup returns CDR1 SGHRS and CDR2 YFSETQ. The CDR3 has 16 residues. With 5 bases removed from V and 3 bases from J, the gap between germline ends came to 17 bases. CDR3 bases: TGCGCCAGCAGATTTGGATACCGGGGGGCTAATGAAAAACTGTTTTTT. It encodes CASRFGYRGANEKLFF.

This clonotype turned up a few times. The rearrangement links TRBV6-2 or TRBV6-3 to TRBJ2-7, with no clear D. The CDR3 totals 11 residues. Between the trimmed V and J ends, which lost 6 bases and 2 bases, there was a span of 5 bases. CDR1 and CDR2 from the germline V gene are MNHEY and SVGEGT. The CDR3 DNA follows: TGTGCCAGCAGAAAAGCCTACGAGCAGTACTTC. Translated, it gives CASRKAYEQYF.

With regard to this clonotype: Possible read error: a much larger clone is one base away. The V and J genes are TRBV13 and TRBJ1-1; D ambiguous. Trimming took off 5 bases at V and 0 bases at J, with 13 bases between the two ends. Per germline, CDR1 PRHDT and CDR2 FYEKMQ (reference sequence). The CDR3 is 15 amino acids. CDR3 loop: CASSLRTDLNTEAFF. The CDR3 DNA sequence: TGTGCCAGCAGCCTCCGGACGGACCTGAACACTGAAGCTTTCTTT.

This clonotype was seen more than once but under ten times. The genes are TRBV24-1 and TRBJ2-3; D not certain. The germline CDR1 and CDR2 sequences are KGHDR and SFDVKD. V was trimmed by 2 bases and J by 1 base, leaving 9 bases between them. The CDR3 length is 15 residues. As DNA, the CDR3 is TGTGCCACCAGTGATTACCTTGCTGGCACAGATACGCAGTATTTT. Its protein product is CATSDYLAGTDTQYF.